Listed here is a single T cell receptor (beta chain). Its specificity is unknown. This CDR3 has 13 residues. Trimming shortened V by 4 bases and J by 9 bases, and 13 bases separated the two germline ends. CDR1 is MDHEN and CDR2 is SYDVKM in the germline V gene. Amplification used 60 Vbeta primers and 13 Jbeta primers. Clones were read by immunoSEQ multiplex PCR, and TCRdb kept only the in-frame ones, dropping some. Among some 150,000 clones, 82% were seen once, and the ten largest hold around 1.5%. This sample was taken from a study of cytomegalovirus exposure and HLA in healthy donors. Overall study results and limits: Most subjects had HLA-A and HLA-B alleles reportedly predicted accurately by TCR beta sequences. Indistinguishability led to the exclusion of some V segments, TRBV6-2 and TRBV6-3 included. An assumption of roughly uniform sequencing depth across donors underlay the presence/absence analyses.

This receptor was taken from a male donor in good health and CMV-seronegative. The gene calls are TRBV28 and TRBJ2-1, with D possibly TRBD2 on 6 matching bases. The specimen was PBMCs. The CDR3 DNA sequence: TGTGCCAGCAGTTCCATCACCGGGAGTGAGCAGTTCTTC. It codes for CASSSITGSEQFF.